The clone carrying this T cell receptor beta chain was seen ten or more times. Its matching antigen is unknown. The sample comes from a study of T cell repertoires in cytomegalovirus infection. In the study overall: Matching HLA type, along with CMV infection, was indicated by public TCR beta signatures.

Notes on the study in general: Ex vivo responses were dominated by HLA-C-restricted CMV-specific TCR beta clonotypes.

In TCRdb, the reads were re-called with MiXCR into one record per CDR3 protein. The table has a few hundred thousand distinct CDR3 sequences, almost 40% seen once. CDR3 length: 17 residues. With 5 bases removed from V and 5 bases from J, the gap between germline ends came to 23 bases. The germline gives CDR1 SGHTA, CDR2 FQGNSA. The chain is built from TRBV7-2 and TRBJ2-3, with D possibly matching TRBD1 (7 bases). This clonotype was obtained from a human donor in good health (CMV status not recorded). Some clones in this sample may be carry-over from other donors' samples. Sequences were derived from cultured PBMCs, sampled from culture after CMV antigen stimulation. The CDR3 here is CASSPFRGAEFIDTQYF. The CDR3 DNA reads TGTGCCAGCAGCCCATTCAGGGGGGCTGAATTCATAGATACGCAGTATTTT.